Detailed here is one TCR beta chain. This sample was included in a study of blood T cell repertoires in COVID-19. Germline V lookup: CDR1 SGHRS, CDR2 YFSETQ. The CDR3 is 17 residues long. V trimming: 1 base; J trimming: 4 bases; junction bases outside the gene matches: 13. Only in-frame clones appear in the TCRdb table, and some are missing; sequencing was by immunoSEQ multiplex PCR. The sample lists more than 110,000 clones; roughly 85% were seen once. Material for sequencing was PBMCs or T cells enriched from blood (not recorded which). This clonotype originated in a woman aged 45-60 years who had recovered from COVID-19. The chain combines TRBV5-1 with TRBJ2-7; 8 bases map to TRBD1. In DNA form, the CDR3 reads TGCGCCAGCAGCTTGAATTACGCGACAGGGGCGACATACGAGCAGTACTTC. It codes for CASSLNYATGATYEQYF.